This T cell receptor (beta chain) was found in a study of T cell changes during pregnancy in multiple sclerosis. Here immunoSEQ multiplex PCR was the method, and the copy in TCRdb shows in-frame clones only, minus some. The sample yields tens of thousands of clones, 85% to 95% seen once. Germline values: CDR1 MDHEN, CDR2 SYDVKM. V dropped 5 bases and J dropped 4 bases, with 8 bases sitting between them. The CDR3 is 12 residues long. The source is a female donor with multiple sclerosis, enrolled in a pregnancy study. The chain couples TRBV28 to TRBJ1-2; D is uncertain. Sequencing was performed on peripheral blood, taken in the second trimester of pregnancy. The CDR3 nucleotides are TGTGCCAGCAGTCCGGGAAGCTATGGCTACACCTTC. Amino acid sequence: CASSPGSYGYTF.